Listed below are T cell receptor beta chains from one sample, sequenced in a study of blood T cell repertoires in COVID-19. Produced via immunoSEQ multiplex PCR; TCRdb's table is partial and in-frame only. The top ten clones hold around 1.9% of a sample with about 480,000 clones, approximately 88% of them seen once. Sample: PBMCs or T cells enriched from blood (not recorded which). All receptors come from a woman aged 40 to 50 who had recovered from COVID-19. The CDR3 runs from the conserved cysteine through the conserved F or W. D genes are given only for firm matches. For some rows the clone size is stated as once, few or many, or as a class when expanded; others skip it.

cdr3_length	v_call	clone_size	d_call	j_call	cdr3_nt	cdr3_aa
15	TRBV27	NA	TRBD1	TRBJ2-7	TGTGCCAGCAGTGGGGACAGGTCACCCCCCTACGAGCAGTACTTC	CASSGDRSPPYEQYF
18	TRBV9	NA	NA	TRBJ2-1	TGTGCCAGCAGCGTATCTCTTACACAGAGCGGCTTTACGGGTGAGCAGTTCTTC	CASSVSLTQSGFTGEQFF
15	TRBV5-6	NA	TRBD1	TRBJ1-1	TGTGCCAGCAGCGGGACAGGGTTTTCGAACACTGAAGCTTTCTTT	CASSGTGFSNTEAFF
14	TRBV5-1	NA	NA	TRBJ2-7	TGCGCCAGCAGCTTGGATGCGGGTTTAGACGAGCAGTACTTC	CASSLDAGLDEQYF
15	TRBV18	NA	TRBD1	TRBJ1-1	TGTGCCAGCTCACCGACAGGGGAGATGAACACTGAAGCTTTCTTT	CASSPTGEMNTEAFF
17	TRBV11-3	few	TRBD2	TRBJ2-2	TGTGCCAGCAGCTTAGATAAGTTTGGGGAGGGCACCGGGGAGCTGTTTTTT	CASSLDKFGEGTGELFF
13	TRBV30	NA	NA	TRBJ1-1	TGTGCCTGGAGGGACAGTCACCACACTGAAGCTTTCTTT	CAWRDSHHTEAFF
15	TRBV7-2	NA	NA	TRBJ2-2	TGTGCCAGCAGCTTGTGGCGGGAGAACACCGGGGAGCTGTTTTTT	CASSLWRENTGELFF
14	TRBV19	NA	TRBD1	TRBJ1-6	TGTGCCAGTAGTCCTTCAGGGGGAAATTCACCCCTCCACTTT	CASSPSGGNSPLHF
15	TRBV10-3	NA	TRBD2	TRBJ2-5	TGTGCCATCAGTGAGATCGGGGGGGCGCAGGTGACCCAGTACTTC	CAISEIGGAQVTQYF
15	TRBV6-2/TRBV6-3	NA	NA	TRBJ2-7	TGTGCCAGCAGTTACGGGCGAGCGGGCGGCTACGAGCAGTACTTC	CASSYGRAGGYEQYF
14	TRBV5-1	NA	TRBD1	TRBJ1-5	TGCGCCAGCAGCTTAACAGGGGGCAATCAGCCCCAGCATTTT	CASSLTGGNQPQHF
15	TRBV12-5	NA	TRBD2	TRBJ2-1	TGTGCTAGTGCTCCTTCGGGCGGGAGAGTCAATGAGCAGTTCTTC	CASAPSGGRVNEQFF
20	TRBV19	NA	TRBD1	TRBJ1-5	TGTGCCAGTAGTATTCGGCAGAGGGGACAGATTTTGGGTAGCAATCAGCCCCAGCATTTT	CASSIRQRGQILGSNQPQHF
15	TRBV2	NA	TRBD2	TRBJ2-1	TGTGCCAGCAGTGAACCGGGGGGAACCTACAATGAGCAGTTCTTC	CASSEPGGTYNEQFF
17	TRBV4-2	NA	TRBD2	TRBJ2-1	TGTGCCAGCAGCCAATCGACTAGCGGGAGCTCCTACAATGAGCAGTTCTTC	CASSQSTSGSSYNEQFF
14	TRBV30	NA	TRBD1	TRBJ1-6	TGTGCCTGGAGTGGACAGGGCCTTAATTCACCCCTCCACTTT	CAWSGQGLNSPLHF